The entry that follows covers one T cell receptor (beta chain) sequence. This clonotype was seen only a few times. This receptor's antigen is unknown. No per-base quality is available; no much larger clone lies one base away. Sample treatment or condition, as interpreted from the label and publication: live attenuated yellow fever vaccine strain. Two biological replicates of bulk PBMCs were collected at each blood-draw timepoint. PBMCs were isolated from peripheral blood using a standard Ficoll-Paque protocol. RNA was extracted with TriZol from bulk PBMCs, CD4 and CD8 fractions, and dextramer-positive and dextramer-negative fractions. This sample stems from a study of T cells after yellow fever vaccination (dated by TCRdb to between 2018 and 2021). For the wider study: The SMART-Seq v4 Ultra Low Input RNA kit was used to prepare libraries from fractions with low cell numbers. Two healthy male donors, one aged 18 to 30 and one aged 30 to 40 years, made up the cohort. Bulk TCR alpha and beta repertoires were sequenced longitudinally to track T-cell clones before and after primary and booster YFV17D yellow fever vaccination. Blood was drawn at multiple timepoints before and after primary and secondary immunization, with bulk PBMC replicates and cell subsets isolated.

The junction shows trimming of 4 bases on V and 7 bases on J, and the gene matches do not reach 9 bases of it. The CDR3 has 14 amino acids, counting the end cysteine and valine. Only the CDR3 part of the read is kept: 42 bases, read in frame from the first base. CDR1 and CDR2 are drawn from the germline V gene: ENHRY, SYGVKD. Instrument used: Illumina NovaSeq 6000. TCR cDNA was made using 5'RACE template switching, a step that added a universal primer site and unique molecular identifiers. Priming for cDNA synthesis came from both the TCR alpha and TCR beta constant segments. Libraries were amplified in two PCR steps, with sample barcodes and sequencing adapters added in the second step. Sequencing of the libraries was done on either Illumina HiSeq 2500 (2x100 bp) or NovaSeq (2x150 bp). The authors processed their data as follows. Demultiplexing of reads and collapsing into UMI consensus sequences were performed with MIGEC, and V(D)J alignment was carried out with MiXCR. Vaccine-responding clonotypes were identified with edgeR using replicate PBMC samples, with FDR below 0.01 and a log2 fold change above 5 up to day 15 being required. Bulk clonotypes were assigned CD4 or CD8 identity according to which sequenced CD4 or CD8 repertoire held them at higher abundance. In TCRdb, the public reads were trimmed at Q25 with fastp and aligned with MiXCR, with productive beta chains retained. Rows are combined by CDR3 protein, so each entry shows the most common genes and DNA. These V and J calls derive from TCRdb rather than the authors' analysis. The sample profile shows under 350,000 distinct CDR3 sequences; approximately 4% of them were found once. The ten biggest clones cover under 30% of the sample.

Summary of the overall study and its limitations: Most clones expanded after primary vaccination (approximately 96% of CD4 and roughly 91% of CD8) were re-detected after the booster, suggesting that broad memory maintenance occurred. Compared with the primary T-cell response, the secondary T-cell response was weaker but faster, peaking on day 5 rather than day 15. FACS-sorted repertoires could contain abundant contaminating clonotypes from the bulk population, so computational filtering was required. A small share of clonotypes was detected in both CD4 and CD8 compartments, with the overlap likely arising from convergent recombination. Because the study included only two donors, the extent to which the findings can be generalized is limited.

The TCR sequence derives from a man aged 18 to 29 who received the YFV17D yellow fever vaccine. The rearranged chain carries TRBV10-3 and TRBJ2-7; TRBD1 fits 8 bases in the junction. The specimen was PBMCs, collected 5 days after the yellow fever booster vaccination. The sequenced DNA: TGTGCCATCAGTGCAGGGGGCATGGTGGTTGAGCAGTACGTC. Its translation is CAISAGGMVVEQYV.